The 31 T cell receptor beta chains in this list originate from one sample, sequenced in a study of human T cells and chemical hapten exposure. TCRdb reprocessed the RACE reads via MiXCR and lists one record per CDR3 protein. The sample lists some 110,000 distinct CDR3 sequences; 9% to 15% were seen once. Described time point: pre-sensitization, week 0. Treatment specified: therapeutic diphenylcyclopropenone sensitization with weekly scalp DPC. The specimen was whole blood, collected in connection with sensitization to the hapten diphenylcyclopropenone (DPC). These receptors all come from a woman between 45 and 60 years old with alopecia areata. Some clones in this sample may be carry-over from other donors' samples.

There are many counts of this clonotype. The chain joins TRBV29-1 to TRBJ2-5, with a possible D match to TRBD1 (5 bases). The germline CDR1 and CDR2 sequences are SQVTM and ANQGSEA. Trimming stripped 5 bases from V and 5 bases from J, with 18 bases between. This CDR3 region has 14 residues. The CDR3 DNA reads TGCAGCGTTTCCCCTCCAGGCGCAGGGGAGACCCAGTACTTC. It specifies CSVSPPGAGETQYF.

In this sample, this clonotype turned up many times. The V and J genes are TRBV20-1 and TRBJ2-1; 12 bases are a match to TRBD2. CDR1 is DFQATT and CDR2 is SNEGSKA in the germline V gene (reference sequence). The junction had 9 bases not matched to a gene; V was cut back by 5 bases and J by 7 bases. The CDR3 contains 15 residues. Here the CDR3 DNA reads TGCAGTGCTGGGGCTCTAGCGGGAGGGCGTAATGAGCAGTTCTTC. Its translation is CSAGALAGGRNEQFF.

There are many counts of this clonotype. V is TRBV11-2 and J is TRBJ1-2; D gene uncertain. CDR1 is SGHAT and CDR2 is FQNNGV in the germline V gene. V dropped 0 bases and J dropped 6 bases, with 11 bases sitting between them. The CDR3 loop spans 14 amino acids. CDR3 sequence (DNA): TGTGCCAGCAGCTTAGAGGCGGGCGGTAATGGCTACACCTTC. The encoded protein is CASSLEAGGNGYTF.

The chain employs TRBV28 and TRBJ2-7, with 8 bases aligning to TRBD2. This CDR3 has 17 residues. The germline gives CDR1 MDHEN, CDR2 SYDVKM. Trimming cost V 2 bases and J 1 base; bases outside gene matches: 10. CDR3 nucleotides: TGTGCCAGCAGTTTAGGATCCGGGACTAGTTTTTCCTACGAGCAGTACTTC. Its translation: CASSLGSGTSFSYEQYF. Looking up the rest from reference TRBV28 and TRBJ2-7 gives the full variable domain: DVKVTQSSRYLVKRTGEKVFLECVQDMDHENMFWYRQDPGLGLRLIYFSYDVKMKEKGDIPEGYSVSREKKERFSLILESASTNQTSMYLCASSLGSGTSFSYEQYFGPGTRLTVT.

This clonotype showed up many times. The J gene is TRBJ2-5, the V gene TRBV28; 8 positions agree with TRBD1. The CDR3 contains 13 residues. Germline-derived CDR1 and CDR2 are MDHEN and SYDVKM. The J segment lost 4 bases and the V segment lost 7 bases, leaving 5 bases of the junction unmatched. The CDR3 here is CASTQGARETQYF. Written as DNA, the CDR3 is TGTGCCAGCACGCAGGGGGCTAGAGAGACCCAGTACTTC.

This clonotype has at least ten counts. This sequence joins TRBV5-1 and TRBJ2-5; maybe TRBD1 (6 bases). The V end lost 0 bases, the J end lost 4 bases, and 7 bases lay between the germline ends. The CDR3 length is 13 residues. Germline values: CDR1 SGHRS, CDR2 YFSETQ. The chain's CDR3 is CASSLGRGETQYF. In DNA, the CDR3 is TGCGCCAGCAGCTTGGGCAGGGGAGAGACCCAGTACTTC.

This clonotype was recorded many times. The chain links TRBV28 to TRBJ2-1, with D maybe TRBD1 (6 bases). CDR1 is MDHEN and CDR2 is SYDVKM in the germline V gene. The CDR3 is 14 residues long. V was pared by 5 bases and J by 7 bases, with 15 bases between. CDR3 sequence (DNA): TGTGCCAGCAGTAGCCCGGACAGAAGGAATGAGCAGTTCTTC. As protein: CASSSPDRRNEQFF.

The V call is TRBV7-9, the J call TRBJ1-1; D remains ambiguous. The germline gives CDR1 SEHNR, CDR2 FQNEAQ (reference sequence). Trimming stripped 7 bases from V and 3 bases from J, with 9 bases between. The CDR3 loop spans 12 amino acids. This chain's CDR3 is CASTPKDTEAFF. For the CDR3, the DNA is TGTGCCAGCACCCCCAAGGACACTGAAGCTTTCTTT. Drawing the rest from reference TRBV7-9 and TRBJ1-1, the complete variable domain is DTGVSQNPRHKITKRGQNVTFRCDPISEHNRLYWYRQTLGQGPEFLTYFQNEAQLEKSRLLSDRFSAERPKGSFSTLEIQRTEQGDSAMYLCASTPKDTEAFFGQGTRLTVV.

This clonotype was counted only a few times. V gene TRBV2 combines with J gene TRBJ2-1; D is unresolved. Looked up from germline, CDR1 is SNHLY and CDR2 is FYNNEI. Trimming removed 6 bases at V and 5 bases at J, with 5 bases between. This CDR3 is built from 11 residues. The CDR3 reads CASRKDNEQFF. For the CDR3, the DNA is TGTGCCAGCAGAAAAGACAATGAGCAGTTCTTC.

The CDR3 DNA reads as TGCAGTGCTGGGACTAGCGGGCACCAAGAGACCCAGTACTTC. Its protein is CSAGTSGHQETQYF. The chain combines TRBV20-1 with TRBJ2-5; 12 bases are a match to TRBD2. Germline-derived CDR1 and CDR2 are DFQATT and SNEGSKA (reference sequence). The length of the CDR3 is 14 residues. The junction had 1 base not matched to a gene; V was cut back by 5 bases and J by 0 bases.

This clonotype has ten or more counts. The chain has TRBV5-6 and TRBJ2-1; no reliable D call. The germline V gene encodes CDR1 SGHDT and CDR2 YYEEEE. CDR3 length: 11 residues. The ends were cut back, 1 base at V and 9 bases at J, with 5 bases in the middle. The DNA of the CDR3 is TGTGCCAGCAGCTTGTATAGTGAGCAGTTCTTC. Protein: CASSLYSEQFF.

This clonotype was counted only a few times. The gene calls are TRBV10-1 and TRBJ2-7; D may correspond to TRBD1 or TRBD2 (5 bases each). CDR3 length: 13 amino acids. V lost 11 bases and J 0 bases, leaving 14 bases between the germline ends. Looked up from germline, CDR1 is WNHNN and CDR2 is SYGVQD (reference sequence). The CDR3 region has the DNA TGCGCCGTACGGGGACCAAGCTCCTACGAGCAGTACTTC. Encoded protein: CAVRGPSSYEQYF.

This rearrangement joins TRBV7-2 to TRBJ2-3, with D possibly being TRBD1 (5 bases). Between the trimmed V and J ends, which lost 5 bases and 1 base, there was a span of 16 bases. CDR1 is SGHTA, CDR2 FQGNSA, per germline. CDR3 length: 16 amino acids. The CDR3 reads CASSLPQGGRTDTQYF. The CDR3 nucleotides are TGTGCCAGCAGCCTACCCCAGGGCGGCCGCACAGATACGCAGTATTTT.

This clonotype was counted at least ten times. This chain connects TRBV18 to TRBJ2-2; D assignment may be TRBD1 or TRBD2 (5 bases each). This CDR3 spans 15 amino acids. CDR1 and CDR2 (germline): KGHSH, LQKENI. Trimming took off 1 base at V and 7 bases at J, with 13 bases between the two ends. As DNA, the CDR3 is TGTGCCAGCTCACCACAGACTGCAGGGAGCGGGGAGCTGTTTTTT. This sequence encodes CASSPQTAGSGELFF.

CDR3 sequence: CSGRRDTQYF. CDR3 in DNA: TGCAGCGGAAGGAGGGATACGCAGTATTTT. J is TRBJ2-3 and V is TRBV29-1; the D gene is possibly TRBD2 (5 bases). In germline, CDR1 is SQVTM, CDR2 ANQGSEA. The ends were cut back, 7 bases at V and 6 bases at J, with 8 bases in the middle. CDR3 length: 10 residues.

The chain employs TRBV29-1 and TRBJ2-2; no reliable D call. The CDR3 is made up of 10 amino acids. CDR1 and CDR2 (germline): SQVTM, ANQGSEA. Trimming removed 4 bases from V and 13 bases from J, with 10 bases in between. CDR3 amino acids: CSVGQDVLFF. The DNA of the CDR3 is TGCAGCGTTGGGCAGGACGTGCTGTTTTTT.

This clonotype was seen repeatedly, ten times or more. The chain is built from TRBV14 and TRBJ1-1; the D is unclear. CDR3 length: 17 amino acids. V gave up 1 base and J gave up 3 bases, with 18 bases separating them. Germline lookup yields CDR1 SGHDN and CDR2 FVKESK. CDR3 sequence (DNA): TGTGCCAGCAGCCAAGTGCGGGGTGTGGGATCGGACACTGAAGCTTTCTTT. Translated: CASSQVRGVGSDTEAFF.

The chain employs TRBV2 and TRBJ1-2; D not certain. Germline V lookup: CDR1 SNHLY, CDR2 FYNNEI. The CDR3 totals 10 residues. V gave up 6 bases and J gave up 7 bases, with 6 bases separating them. CDR3: CASSRAGYTF. CDR3 bases: TGTGCCAGCAGCAGAGCTGGCTACACCTTC.

The gene calls are TRBV4-3 and TRBJ2-7; 8 bases align to TRBD2. The junction had 6 bases not matched to a gene; V was cut back by 0 bases and J by 2 bases. In germline, CDR1 is LGHNA, CDR2 YSLEER. This CDR3 is built from 16 residues. Here the CDR3 DNA reads TGCGCCAGCAGCCAAGAGTACGGGGGGGTAACCTACGAGCAGTACTTC. Its translation: CASSQEYGGVTYEQYF.

The chain employs TRBV2 and TRBJ1-6; D is possibly TRBD1 (5 bases). The CDR3 runs 13 residues. Trimming removed 8 bases at V and 6 bases at J, with 11 bases between. The germline gives CDR1 SNHLY, CDR2 FYNNEI. This CDR3 reads CASGAEGNSPLHF. Written as DNA, the CDR3 is TGTGCCAGCGGGGCTGAGGGTAATTCACCCCTCCACTTT.

This sequence joins TRBV29-1 and TRBJ2-5, with D possibly matching TRBD1 (5 bases). V was cut by 4 bases and J by 4 bases, with 10 bases left in between. The CDR3 is made up of 12 amino acids. Germline CDR1 is SQVTM and CDR2 is ANQGSEA. The CDR3: CSVGGAGETQYF. In DNA form, the CDR3 reads TGCAGCGTTGGTGGGGCTGGAGAGACCCAGTACTTC.

The CDR3 DNA follows: TGTGCCAGCAGTTACGCCCGACAGGGGTCCTACGAGCAGTACTTC. This translates into CASSYARQGSYEQYF. The genes are TRBV6-6 and TRBJ2-7; 8 bases map to TRBD1. The CDR3 has 15 residues. Germline V lookup: CDR1 MNHNY, CDR2 SVGAGI (reference sequence). V lost 2 bases, J lost 1 base, and 4 bases stayed unmatched.

The chain links TRBV29-1 to TRBJ2-1, with 8 bases identical to TRBD1. Germline loops: CDR1 SQVTM, CDR2 ANQGSEA. The CDR3 covers 11 residues. Losses at the gene ends were 7 bases for V and 7 bases for J; bases not matched to a gene: 3. CDR3 amino acids: CSAYRGNEQFF. CDR3 sequence (DNA): TGCAGCGCCTACAGGGGGAATGAGCAGTTCTTC.

This clonotype was observed many times. The chain recombines TRBV6-5 with TRBJ1-1; 7 bases agree with TRBD1. After removal of 4 bases from V and 6 bases from J, the junction contained 5 bases not matched to a gene. The CDR3 is 13 amino acids. Germline assignment: CDR1 MNHEY and CDR2 SVGAGI. The CDR3 coding sequence is TGTGCCAGCAGTTCTACAGGGGCCCCTGAAGCTTTCTTT. It translates to CASSSTGAPEAFF.

This chain connects TRBV28 to TRBJ2-7, with D perhaps TRBD1 (6 bases). The CDR3 has 15 residues. Germline V CDR1 and CDR2: MDHEN, SYDVKM. Deletions cut 1 base from V and 3 bases from J, with 13 bases between. The CDR3: CASSLLRTADYEQYF. The CDR3, as DNA: TGTGCCAGCAGTTTATTGAGGACAGCTGACTACGAGCAGTACTTC.

This clonotype was seen many times. The chain combines TRBV7-9 with TRBJ2-3; D is unresolved. The germline gives CDR1 SEHNR, CDR2 FQNEAQ (reference sequence). The CDR3 length is 12 residues. Deletions cut 5 bases from V and 3 bases from J, with 6 bases between. As DNA, the CDR3 is TGTGCCAGCAGCATTTCTACAGATACGCAGTATTTT. Protein: CASSISTDTQYF. Drawing the rest from reference TRBV7-9 and TRBJ2-3, the complete variable domain is DTGVSQNPRHKITKRGQNVTFRCDPISEHNRLYWYRQTLGQGPEFLTYFQNEAQLEKSRLLSDRFSAERPKGSFSTLEIQRTEQGDSAMYLCASSISTDTQYFGPGTRLTVL.

Only a few counts were recorded for this clonotype. The chain links TRBV6-1 to TRBJ2-1; no clear D. The germline CDR1 and CDR2 sequences are MNHNS and SASEGT. The V gene lost 5 bases and the J gene lost 7 bases, with 12 bases spanning the gap. This CDR3 has 13 amino acids. The CDR3 loop reads CASSLWSFNEQFF. DNA for the CDR3: TGTGCCAGCAGTCTCTGGAGCTTTAATGAGCAGTTCTTC.

The sample holds a few counts of this clonotype. The rearrangement links TRBV14 to TRBJ1-4; no clear D gene. The CDR3 is made up of 13 amino acids. Germline CDR1 is SGHDN and CDR2 is FVKESK. Trimming pared 1 base from V and 5 bases from J, leaving 5 bases between. The CDR3 region is CASSQGANEKLFF. In nucleotides, the CDR3 is TGTGCCAGCAGCCAAGGGGCCAATGAAAAACTGTTTTTT. Full variable domain (missing parts from reference TRBV14 and TRBJ1-4): EAGVTQFPSHSVIEKGQTVTLRCDPISGHDNLYWYRRVMGKEIKFLLHFVKESKQDESGMPNNRFLAERTGGTYSTLKVQPAELEDSGVYFCASSQGANEKLFFGSGTQLSVL.

This clonotype was counted many times. The rearrangement joins TRBV6-5 to TRBJ1-6; D is uncertain. Germline CDR1 is MNHEY and CDR2 is SVGAGI. This CDR3 has 14 amino acids. V was clipped by 5 bases and J by 14 bases, with 19 bases between them. The DNA for the CDR3 is TGTGCCAGCAGTATACTAGAGGGATTCGGGGCCCTCCACTTT. Translation gives CASSILEGFGALHF.

The chain uses TRBV20-1 and TRBJ2-7; TRBD2 agrees at 9 bases. This CDR3 is 12 amino acids long. Unmatched junction bases numbered 1, after V lost 2 bases and J lost 5 bases. The germline CDR1 and CDR2 sequences are DFQATT and SNEGSKA (reference sequence). The CDR3 reads CSARRLADEQYF. CDR3 coding DNA: TGCAGTGCTAGAAGACTAGCGGACGAGCAGTACTTC.

This clonotype was picked up many times. J is TRBJ1-4 and V is TRBV18; 9 bases agree with TRBD1. Germline CDR1 reads KGHSH; CDR2 reads LQKENI. The trim removed 0 bases at V and 8 bases at J, leaving 7 bases unmatched. The CDR3 has 16 amino acids. The CDR3 DNA reads as TGTGCCAGCTCACCACCGGGACAGGGCCCTAGCGAAAAACTGTTTTTT. Protein: CASSPPGQGPSEKLFF.